This T cell receptor (beta chain) emerged from a study of blood T cell repertoires in COVID-19. Study details: Collection of acute and convalescent COVID-19 samples took place in the United States, Italy and Spain.

Patients of the Seattle cohort, enrolled during active infection, were followed longitudinally. The germline gives CDR1 SGHTA, CDR2 FQGNSA. This CDR3 has 13 amino acids. V shed 5 bases and J shed 4 bases, with 10 bases lying between them. Original analysis: Estimated nucleated cell counts came from reference gene primer amplification. Profiling relied on immunoSEQ multiplex PCR, and the TCRdb table lists in-frame clones only, not all of them. The V and J calls and the clone size are those of that table, but D and trimming were determined from the DNA. The sample shows 190,000 or so clones, around four fifths of them seen only once.

The rearrangement uses TRBV7-2 and TRBJ2-3, with D uncertain. Sequenced material: peripheral blood. The clonotype was recovered from a man aged 55 to 69 with COVID-19, enrolled during active disease. The CDR3: CASSRSIADTQYF. The CDR3, as DNA: TGTGCCAGCAGCCGGAGTATCGCAGATACGCAGTATTTT.